Shown below are 2 T cell receptor beta chains from a single sample sequenced in a study of OX40 agonist ivuxolimab in advanced cancers. Sequencing used immunoSEQ multiplex PCR; TCRdb keeps in-frame clones, though not all of them. The table has 80,000 or so clones, about 85% seen once. Specimen: CD4+ or CD8+ T cells sorted from blood, collected in a trial of the OX40 agonist ivuxolimab. Receptor source: an adult with an advanced solid tumor such as melanoma, head and neck, liver or kidney cancer.

The J gene is TRBJ1-2, the V gene TRBV5-1; D gene unclear. This CDR3 comprises 12 residues. Trimming left V 0 bases short and J 3 bases short, with 3 bases between. CDR1 is SGHRS and CDR2 is YFSETQ in the germline V gene. The CDR3 DNA follows: TGCGCCAGCAGCTTGGCTTACTATGGCTACACCTTC. It specifies CASSLAYYGYTF.

CDR3 sequence reads: CASSLAPLYQETQYF. The DNA for the CDR3 is TGTGCCAGCAGTTTAGCCCCGTTGTATCAAGAGACCCAGTACTTC. The rearrangement uses TRBV28 and TRBJ2-5; D not certain. Germline loops: CDR1 MDHEN, CDR2 SYDVKM. This CDR3 comprises 15 residues. V lost 2 bases, J lost 2 bases, and 12 bases lay in between.